Presented here are 20 T cell receptor beta chains from one specimen sequenced in a study of blood T cell repertoires in COVID-19. The repertoire was sequenced with immunoSEQ multiplex PCR; TCRdb's copy has only in-frame clones and lacks some. The table records some 190,000 clones, roughly 85% of them present only once. The specimen was peripheral blood. These receptors came from a human donor with active or convalescent COVID-19. The donor label of this sample is uncertain.

The chain carries TRBV5-1 and TRBJ1-1, with D possibly matching TRBD1 (6 bases). Trimming cost V 0 bases and J 5 bases, with 11 bases left between them. This CDR3 is 14 amino acids long. Germline V gene lookup returns CDR1 SGHRS and CDR2 YFSETQ. The CDR3 reads CASSLDRVETEAFF. CDR3 DNA: TGCGCCAGCAGCTTGGACAGGGTGGAGACTGAAGCTTTCTTT.

The genes are TRBV5-1 and TRBJ2-3; 8 positions agree with TRBD1. Per the germline V gene, CDR1 is SGHRS and CDR2 is YFSETQ. The CDR3 totals 14 residues. V shed 6 bases, J shed 2 bases, and the junction held 5 bases outside the gene matches. DNA for the CDR3: TGCGCCAGCACCCAGACAGGGGCCACAGATACGCAGTATTTT. The encoded protein is CASTQTGATDTQYF.

V and J are TRBV28 and TRBJ1-2, with 9 bases lining up with TRBD1. There are 13 residues in the CDR3. J was trimmed by 8 bases and V by 4 bases; bases with no gene match: 5. The germline gives CDR1 MDHEN, CDR2 SYDVKM. The DNA for the CDR3 is TGTGCCAGCAGTTCACAGGGGGCTGGGGGCTACACCTTC. Translation: CASSSQGAGGYTF.

The J gene is TRBJ2-1, the V gene TRBV10-3, with 10 bases that match TRBD2. CDR1 and CDR2 (germline): ENHRY, SYGVKD. This CDR3 contains 14 residues. With V trimmed by 8 bases and J by 6 bases, 7 bases remained unmatched. The CDR3 DNA follows: TGTGCCATCTCCCAGCGGGAGGGCCTCAATGAGCAGTTCTTC. Translating gives CAISQREGLNEQFF.

This clone turned up a few times. The rearrangement links TRBV7-6 to TRBJ2-2, with TRBD1 matching 8 bases. The CDR3 runs to 14 residues. Trimming at V came to 5 bases and at J to 5 bases, leaving 4 bases not matched to a gene. Germline assignment: CDR1 SGHVS and CDR2 FNYEAQ. As DNA, the CDR3 is TGTGCCAGCAGCCCCGACAGGGGAACCGGGGAGCTGTTTTTT. Encoded protein: CASSPDRGTGELFF.

The V gene is TRBV3-1 (or the pseudogene TRBV3-2), the J gene TRBJ2-7, with TRBD2 matching 9 bases. The germline CDR1 and CDR2 sequences are LGHDT and YNNKEL (reference sequence). This CDR3 comprises 15 residues. V lost 3 bases, J lost 5 bases, and 8 bases stayed unmatched. The CDR3 DNA reads TGTGCCAGCAGCCATGTTTCAGCGGGGGGCCACGAGCAGTACTTC. This encodes CASSHVSAGGHEQYF.

The V and J genes are TRBV4-2 and TRBJ2-4, with D possibly TRBD2 on 7 matching bases. The CDR3 runs to 16 residues. The V end lost 3 bases, the J end lost 1 base, and 13 bases lay between the germline ends. The germline CDR1 and CDR2 sequences are LGHNA and YNFKEQ. The chain's CDR3 is CASSQRGPFAKNIQYF. CDR3 bases: TGTGCCAGCAGCCAGCGGGGGCCCTTTGCCAAAAACATTCAGTACTTC.

The chain uses TRBV27 and TRBJ1-4; D ambiguous. The CDR3 runs 16 residues. The V end lost 6 bases, the J end lost 7 bases, and 21 bases lay between the germline ends. Germline V gene data show CDR1 as MNHEY and CDR2 as SMNVEV (reference sequence). CDR3 in amino acids: CASSLHQEVIGEKLFF. The CDR3 coding sequence is TGTGCCAGCAGCCTCCATCAGGAGGTTATTGGTGAAAAACTGTTTTTT.

V is TRBV27 and J is TRBJ1-2; TRBD1 matches 9 bases. The CDR3 totals 15 residues. From germline, CDR1 is MNHEY and CDR2 SMNVEV (reference sequence). The J segment lost 1 base and the V segment lost 7 bases, leaving 7 bases of the junction unmatched. The CDR3 loop is CASMRQGGVNYGYTF. CDR3 DNA sequence: TGTGCCAGCATGCGACAGGGGGGTGTTAACTATGGCTACACCTTC.

J is TRBJ1-5 and V is TRBV9; TRBD1 aligns across 8 bases. Germline CDR1 SGDLS, CDR2 YYNGEE. J was trimmed by 6 bases and V by 3 bases; bases with no gene match: 5. The CDR3 is 14 amino acids. The CDR3 DNA reads TGTGCCAGCAGCGGAGGGACAGGTTCTCAGCCCCAGCATTTT. It translates to CASSGGTGSQPQHF.

This chain uses TRBV4-1 with TRBJ2-3, with 9 bases lining up with TRBD1. Germline values: CDR1 MGHRA, CDR2 YSYEKL. The CDR3 spans 16 residues. Trimming removed 2 bases from V and 4 bases from J; junction bases left unmatched: 7. CDR3 residues: CASSQLQGAPPDTQYF. CDR3 nucleotide sequence: TGCGCCAGCAGCCAACTACAGGGGGCTCCTCCAGATACGCAGTATTTT.

The chain links TRBV6-2 or TRBV6-3 to TRBJ2-1, with D unresolved. The length of the CDR3 is 11 residues. The germline V and J ends were trimmed by 5 bases and 12 bases, with 11 bases remaining between them. CDR1 and CDR2 (germline): MNHEY, SVGEGT. The CDR3 loop reads CASSQSPLQFF. CDR3 nucleotides: TGTGCCAGCAGTCAGTCGCCTCTGCAGTTCTTC.

The table lists this clone with a count of one. This chain joins TRBV19 and TRBJ1-2; possibly TRBD1 for D (6 bases). This CDR3 is 13 amino acids long. Germline-derived CDR1 and CDR2 are LNHDA and SQIVND (reference sequence). V lost 5 bases to trimming and J lost 13 bases, with 20 bases between them. DNA for the CDR3: TGTGCCAGTAGTGGGACACTGGACGTAGCATGCACCTTC. This gives the protein CASSGTLDVACTF.

This clone was observed a few times. The chain uses TRBV7-2 and TRBJ2-7, with 8 bases lining up with TRBD2. CDR1 is SGHTA, CDR2 FQGNSA, per germline. V was pared by 2 bases and J by 5 bases, with 11 bases of the junction left unmatched. The CDR3 loop spans 16 amino acids. In DNA form, the CDR3 reads TGTGCCAGCAGCTTACAGGAGCGGGGGCGAACCCACGAGCAGTACTTC. Residues: CASSLQERGRTHEQYF.

CDR3 sequence reads: CSVEDGGQGGYEQYF. The CDR3 DNA reads as TGCAGCGTTGAAGATGGGGGACAGGGGGGCTACGAGCAGTACTTC. V is TRBV29-1 and J is TRBJ2-7; 11 bases agree with TRBD1. Per the germline V gene, CDR1 is SQVTM and CDR2 is ANQGSEA. The CDR3 loop spans 15 amino acids. V lost 0 bases and J lost 3; bases outside the gene matches: 4.

The chain links TRBV6-5 to TRBJ1-1; possible D gene TRBD1, 6 bases. The CDR3 has 11 amino acids. The ends were cut back, 6 bases at V and 7 bases at J, with 9 bases in the middle. Per the germline V gene, CDR1 is MNHEY and CDR2 is SVGAGI. CDR3 region: CASSLQGEAFF. In nucleotides, the CDR3 is TGTGCCAGCAGCTTACAGGGTGAAGCTTTCTTT.

The chain carries TRBV14 and TRBJ2-1; 7 bases are a match to TRBD2. Germline V gene data show CDR1 as SGHDN and CDR2 as FVKESK. This CDR3 contains 16 residues. Trimming removed 2 bases from V and 7 bases from J; junction bases left unmatched: 11. CDR3 bases: TGTGCCAGCAGCCAACCAAGGGGTAGCGGGTTAAATGAGCAGTTCTTC. Encoded protein: CASSQPRGSGLNEQFF.

This chain joins TRBV7-2 and TRBJ2-5; 14 nucleotides align to TRBD2. Germline-derived CDR1 and CDR2 are SGHTA and FQGNSA. Losses at the gene ends were 1 base for V and 2 bases for J; bases not matched to a gene: 3. The CDR3 runs 17 residues. The CDR3 nucleotides are TGTGCCAGCAGCTTAGGACTAGCGGGGGGGAATCAAGAGACCCAGTACTTC. Residues: CASSLGLAGGNQETQYF. The whole variable domain, filled in from reference TRBV7-2 and TRBJ2-5, reads GAGVSQSPSNKVTEKGKDVELRCDPISGHTALYWYRQSLGQGLEFLIYFQGNSAPDKSGLPSDRFSAERTGGSVSTLTIQRTQQEDSAVYLCASSLGLAGGNQETQYFGPGTRLLVL.

The chain carries TRBV19 and TRBJ2-1; no clear D gene. Deletions cut 10 bases from V and 1 base from J, with 17 bases between. This CDR3 region has 15 residues. Germline-derived CDR1 and CDR2 are LNHDA and SQIVND (reference sequence). The CDR3 bases are TGTGCCACCGCGGCCCACCGCCCGTCCTACAATGAGCAGTTCTTC. It is translated as CATAAHRPSYNEQFF.

The rearrangement joins TRBV6-5 to TRBJ2-1, with 9 bases aligning to TRBD1. The CDR3 covers 15 residues. Losses at the gene ends were 6 bases for V and 6 bases for J; bases not matched to a gene: 9. Germline assignment: CDR1 MNHEY and CDR2 SVGAGI. CDR3 nucleotides: TGTGCCAGCAGGTTAGGACAGGGGAAAATCAATGAGCAGTTCTTC. It specifies CASRLGQGKINEQFF.